Included here is one T cell receptor beta chain sequence, with context. The CDR3 length is 13 residues. The V end was cut by 2 bases, the J end by 5 bases, with 9 bases between. Germline lookup yields CDR1 SGHTA and CDR2 FQGNSA. This sample is part of a study of blood T cell repertoires in COVID-19. In the study overall: COVID-19 samples from acute and convalescent phases originated in the United States, Italy and Spain. PBMCs, B-cell-depleted T cells, or T cells were the source of the cDNA or gDNA that made up the material.

The method was immunoSEQ multiplex PCR; TCRdb's version includes in-frame clones alone and lacks a portion of them. The sample lists fewer than 200,000 clones, 84% occurring once. The receptor comes from a man aged 35 to 55 who had recovered from COVID-19. Sequencing used peripheral blood. J is TRBJ1-1 and V is TRBV7-2; tentatively, D is TRBD1 (5 bases). CDR3 protein: CASSLWGGTEAFF. The CDR3 DNA follows: TGTGCCAGCAGCTTATGGGGGGGTACTGAAGCTTTCTTT.